This T cell receptor (beta chain) was observed in a study of cytomegalovirus exposure and HLA in healthy donors. As for the study in general: Earlier sequencing of 200 million or so T cells yielded roughly 120 million unique TCR beta sequences. From donors who were HLA-typed, an early data release held about 89 million unique TCRs. Whole-study findings and limits: According to a later analysis, most TCR beta chains associated with CMV appeared HLA-restricted. TCR sequences were mostly rare, though some public TCRs occurred in many donors.

Of note for this clone: Its specificity is not known.

Amplification used 60 Vbeta primers and 13 Jbeta primers. Measured with immunoSEQ multiplex PCR; TCRdb has only the in-frame clones, and not every one. The data hold around 78,000 clones, with roughly 75% observed a single time. The CDR3 loop spans 11 amino acids. Germline V gene lookup returns CDR1 SGHRS and CDR2 YFSETQ. Trimming took 1 base from V and 6 from J, leaving 3 bases between them. Sample: PBMCs. The chain uses TRBV5-1 and TRBJ2-3; D is unresolved. The clonotype originates from a male donor in good health and CMV-seronegative. CDR3 sequence reads: CASSLRDTQYF. CDR3 sequence (DNA): TGCGCCAGCAGCTTGCGGGATACGCAGTATTTT.